The 17 T cell receptor beta chains presented below share a single source sample, sequenced in a study of vaccination and CD4 T cells after COVID-19. Cultured CD4+ T cell DNA underwent sequencing with the Oncomine TCR Beta short-read assay. TCRdb re-derived calls from the PCR reads in MiXCR, one entry per CDR3 protein. This table has roughly 14,000 distinct CDR3 sequences, about 60% appearing once. Their antigen targets remain unknown. Described treatment: 10-day PBMC culture with coronavirus spike peptide pools or control peptides (ViraFEST assay). Sequencing was performed on CD4+ T cells from blood, cultured in vitro. The origin of the receptors is a human donor who had recovered from COVID-19.

V usage is TRBV9 and J usage is TRBJ1-6; D remains unclear. The CDR3 has 16 residues. CDR1 and CDR2 from the germline V gene are SGDLS and YYNGEE. Trimming shortened V by 0 bases and J by 4 bases, and 11 bases separated the two germline ends. The CDR3 spells CASSVVTGGYNSPLHF. CDR3 sequence (DNA): TGTGCCAGCAGCGTAGTAACGGGCGGTTATAATTCACCCCTCCACTTT.

The rearrangement uses TRBV19 and TRBJ2-7; possible D gene TRBD2, 6 bases. Germline V gene data show CDR1 as LNHDA and CDR2 as SQIVND (reference sequence). V was clipped by 6 bases and J by 4 bases, with 19 bases between them. This CDR3 contains 15 residues. The CDR3 sequence: CASRARGYSGYEQYF. The DNA for the CDR3 is TGTGCCAGTAGAGCACGGGGGTATTCGGGTTACGAGCAGTACTTC. Filled out from reference TRBV19 and TRBJ2-7, the complete variable domain reads DGGITQSPKYLFRKEGQNVTLSCEQNLNHDAMYWYRQDPGQGLRLIYYSQIVNDFQKGDIAEGYSVSREKKESFPLTVTSAQKNPTAFYLCASRARGYSGYEQYFGPGTRLTVT.

V usage is TRBV19 and J usage is TRBJ2-3, with 11 positions matching TRBD2. V lost 7 bases, J lost 5 bases, and 5 bases stayed unmatched. Germline V gene lookup returns CDR1 LNHDA and CDR2 SQIVND (reference sequence). The CDR3 is 14 residues long. The CDR3 nucleotides are TGTGCCAGTACTCTAGCGGGAGGTAAAGATACGCAGTATTTT. Translating it yields CASTLAGGKDTQYF.

The V and J genes are TRBV27 and TRBJ1-1, with D unclear. Germline CDR1 MNHEY, CDR2 SMNVEV (reference sequence). Trimming removed 0 bases from V and 2 bases from J, with 7 bases in between. The length of the CDR3 is 14 residues. As DNA, the CDR3 is TGTGCCAGCAGTTTATCGGGAGCAAACACTGAAGCTTTCTTT. It codes for CASSLSGANTEAFF.

This clonotype occurred a few times. The V gene is TRBV11-2, the J gene TRBJ2-2; 7 nucleotides line up with TRBD1. Trimming cost V 5 bases and J 5 bases; bases outside gene matches: 11. Germline values: CDR1 SGHAT, CDR2 FQNNGV. The CDR3 covers 16 residues. CDR3 sequence: CASSGRQGSRTGELFF. The CDR3 DNA is TGTGCCAGCAGCGGGCGACAGGGAAGTCGTACCGGGGAGCTGTTTTTT.

The chain combines TRBV19 with TRBJ2-1; 8 nucleotides line up with TRBD1. The CDR3 contains 15 residues. Per the germline V gene, CDR1 is LNHDA and CDR2 is SQIVND (reference sequence). V was clipped by 5 bases and J by 0 bases; unmatched bases: 3. The CDR3 DNA follows: TGTGCCAGTAGTCTGGGGACAGGCTCCTACAATGAGCAGTTCTTC. As protein: CASSLGTGSYNEQFF.

The chain recombines TRBV27 with TRBJ1-2; D call uncertain. The germline V gene has CDR1 MNHEY and CDR2 SMNVEV (reference sequence). The CDR3 is made up of 15 amino acids. V dropped 3 bases and J dropped 0 bases, with 11 bases sitting between them. CDR3 nucleotides: TGTGCCAGCAGTTTGGCAGGCGCTTCTAACTATGGCTACACCTTC. Encoded protein: CASSLAGASNYGYTF.

The gene calls are TRBV20-1 and TRBJ2-5; a possible D gene is TRBD2 (5 bases). V shed 1 base and J shed 5 bases, with 23 bases lying between them. The CDR3 totals 17 residues. Germline V gene data show CDR1 as DFQATT and CDR2 as SNEGSKA (reference sequence). The CDR3 region has the DNA TGCAGTGCTAGAGCGAGCGCGGGCGGCCTCTATCAGGAGACCCAGTACTTC. The encoded protein is CSARASAGGLYQETQYF.

This rearrangement joins TRBV10-3 to TRBJ1-1; perhaps TRBD1 as D (6 bases). This CDR3 comprises 14 residues. Trimming cost V 11 bases and J 1 base, with 17 bases left between them. Germline loops: CDR1 ENHRY, CDR2 SYGVKD. The CDR3 region is CAASWETGNTEAFF. DNA of the CDR3: TGTGCCGCATCATGGGAGACAGGGAACACTGAAGCTTTCTTT.

The chain combines TRBV6-2 or TRBV6-3 with TRBJ2-5; 10 bases are a match to TRBD2. The length of the CDR3 is 15 residues. The germline gives CDR1 MNHEY, CDR2 SVGEGT. With V trimmed by 9 bases and J by 4 bases, 11 bases remained unmatched. CDR3 in DNA: TGTGCCAGTTCCCCCGGACTAGCGGCTGTAGAGACCCAGTACTTC. Its translation is CASSPGLAAVETQYF.

V usage is TRBV6-2 or TRBV6-3 and J usage is TRBJ1-1, with D possibly being TRBD1 (5 bases). This CDR3 is built from 19 residues. The ends were cut back, 6 bases at V and 4 bases at J, with 30 bases in the middle. Germline CDR1 MNHEY, CDR2 SVGEGT. The CDR3 nucleotides read TGTGCCAGCAGACCTACTCTCCCGCGACAGATTGCGGGAGGCACTGAAGCTTTCTTT. Protein product: CASRPTLPRQIAGGTEAFF.

The chain has TRBV28 and TRBJ1-1; D gene ambiguous. V was pared by 7 bases and J by 6 bases, with 21 bases between. CDR1 is MDHEN, CDR2 SYDVKM, per germline. This CDR3 region has 15 residues. CDR3 in amino acids: CASIKPRVGRAEAFF. In nucleotides, the CDR3 is TGTGCCAGCATTAAACCCCGGGTCGGGAGGGCTGAAGCTTTCTTT. The variable domain in full, completed from reference TRBV28 and TRBJ1-1, reads DVKVTQSSRYLVKRTGEKVFLECVQDMDHENMFWYRQDPGLGLRLIYFSYDVKMKEKGDIPEGYSVSREKKERFSLILESASTNQTSMYLCASIKPRVGRAEAFFGQGTRLTVV.

The rearrangement links TRBV27 to TRBJ1-1; D is uncertain. V lost 5 bases and J lost 8, with 15 bases in between. The germline gives CDR1 MNHEY, CDR2 SMNVEV (reference sequence). CDR3 length: 13 residues. DNA for the CDR3: TGTGCCAGCAGTCTCGTCCGGGATGCGGAAGCTTTCTTT. Amino acids: CASSLVRDAEAFF.

This clonotype has more than one count but fewer than ten. The V call is TRBV19, the J call TRBJ1-2; D not resolved. Trimming shortened V by 3 bases and J by 3 bases, and 5 bases separated the two germline ends. The CDR3 is 12 residues long. Germline-derived CDR1 and CDR2 are LNHDA and SQIVND (reference sequence). The CDR3 is CASSISDYGYTF. For the CDR3, the DNA is TGTGCCAGTAGTATCAGTGACTATGGCTACACCTTC.

The chain combines TRBV6-2 or TRBV6-3 with TRBJ2-5; D possibly matches TRBD1 or TRBD2 (6 bases each). Trimming removed 6 bases from V and 4 bases from J, with 24 bases in between. Germline V gene lookup returns CDR1 MNHEY and CDR2 SVGEGT. The CDR3 is 17 residues long. CDR3: CASRPLQGGKQLETQYF. The CDR3, as DNA: TGTGCCAGCAGACCTTTACAGGGCGGGAAACAATTAGAGACCCAGTACTTC.

V and J are TRBV20-1 and TRBJ2-4; perhaps D is TRBD1 or TRBD2 (5 bases each). CDR3 length: 13 amino acids. Between the trimmed V and J ends, which lost 0 bases and 12 bases, there was a span of 15 bases. Germline CDR1 DFQATT, CDR2 SNEGSKA (reference sequence). CDR3 DNA: TGCAGTGCTAGAGACAGGGACGGCGGTGCTCAGTACTTC. The encoded protein is CSARDRDGGAQYF.

The V and J genes are TRBV3-1 and TRBJ1-6; D uncertain. This CDR3 contains 12 residues. V gave up 7 bases and J gave up 8 bases, with 9 bases separating them. Germline loops: CDR1 LGHDT, CDR2 YNNKEL (reference sequence). CDR3 loop: CASMNWDSPLHF. CDR3 DNA: TGTGCCAGCATGAATTGGGATTCACCCCTCCACTTT.